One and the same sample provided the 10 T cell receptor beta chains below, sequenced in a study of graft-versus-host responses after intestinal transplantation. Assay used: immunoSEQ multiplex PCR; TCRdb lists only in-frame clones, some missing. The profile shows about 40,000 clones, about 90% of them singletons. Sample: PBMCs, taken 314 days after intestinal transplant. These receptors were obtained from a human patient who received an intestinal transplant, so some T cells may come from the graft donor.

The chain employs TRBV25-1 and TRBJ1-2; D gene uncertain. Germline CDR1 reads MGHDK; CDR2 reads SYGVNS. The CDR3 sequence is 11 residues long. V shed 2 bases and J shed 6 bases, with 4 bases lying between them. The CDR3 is CASSEVNGYTF. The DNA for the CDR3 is TGTGCCAGCAGTGAAGTTAATGGCTACACCTTC.

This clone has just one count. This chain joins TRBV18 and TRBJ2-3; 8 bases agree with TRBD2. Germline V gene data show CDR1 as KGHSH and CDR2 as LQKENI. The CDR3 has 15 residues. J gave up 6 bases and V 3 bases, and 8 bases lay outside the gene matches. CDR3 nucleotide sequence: TGTGCCAGCTCACCGCCGGGACTAGAGGTTGATACGCAGTATTTT. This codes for CASSPPGLEVDTQYF.

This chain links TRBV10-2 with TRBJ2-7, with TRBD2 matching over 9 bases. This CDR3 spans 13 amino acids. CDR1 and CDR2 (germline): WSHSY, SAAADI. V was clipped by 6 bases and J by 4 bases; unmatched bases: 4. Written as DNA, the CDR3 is TGCGCCAGCAGCGGCGGGAGGGAGTACGAGCAGTACTTC. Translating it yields CASSGGREYEQYF.

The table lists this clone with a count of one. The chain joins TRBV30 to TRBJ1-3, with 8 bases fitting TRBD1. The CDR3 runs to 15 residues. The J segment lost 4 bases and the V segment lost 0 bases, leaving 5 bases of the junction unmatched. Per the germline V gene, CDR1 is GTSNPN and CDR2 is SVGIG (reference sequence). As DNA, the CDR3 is TGTGCCTGGAGTGTAGGACAGGGCGGCGGAAACACCATATATTTT. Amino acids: CAWSVGQGGGNTIYF.

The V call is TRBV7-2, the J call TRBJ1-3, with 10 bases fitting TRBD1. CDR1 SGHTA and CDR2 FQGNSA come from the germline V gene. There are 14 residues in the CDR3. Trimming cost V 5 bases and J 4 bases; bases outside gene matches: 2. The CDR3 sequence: CASSRGQGGNTIYF. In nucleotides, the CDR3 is TGTGCCAGCAGCCGGGGACAGGGGGGAAACACCATATATTTT.

The CDR3 DNA is TGTGCCAGCAGTTACTCGACAGGGTGGGAGACCCAGTACTTC. The encoded protein is CASSYSTGWETQYF. The rearrangement links TRBV6-5 to TRBJ2-5; TRBD1 matches at 7 bases. Trimming removed 0 bases from V and 5 bases from J; junction bases left unmatched: 3. This CDR3 has 14 residues. In germline, CDR1 is MNHEY, CDR2 SVGAGI.

CDR3 in DNA: TGTGCCACCAGCAACAGGGGGTTGTCCTACGAGCAGTACTTC. It codes for CATSNRGLSYEQYF. The chain joins TRBV15 to TRBJ2-7, with 8 bases lining up with TRBD1. In germline, CDR1 is LNHNV, CDR2 YYDKDF (reference sequence). This CDR3 has 14 residues. With 4 bases clipped from V and 1 base from J, the junction kept 3 bases outside the gene matches.

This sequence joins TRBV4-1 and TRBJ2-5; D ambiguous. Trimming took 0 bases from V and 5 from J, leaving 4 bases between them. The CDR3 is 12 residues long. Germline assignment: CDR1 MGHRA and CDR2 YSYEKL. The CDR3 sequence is CASSQDLETQYF. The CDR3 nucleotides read TGCGCCAGCAGCCAAGATTTGGAGACCCAGTACTTC.

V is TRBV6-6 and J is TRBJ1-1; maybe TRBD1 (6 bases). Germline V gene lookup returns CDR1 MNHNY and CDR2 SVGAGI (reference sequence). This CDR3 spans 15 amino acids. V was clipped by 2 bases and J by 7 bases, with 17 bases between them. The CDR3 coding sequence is TGTGCCAGCAGTTACGAAGACAGGCCTGGGGATGAAGCTTTCTTT. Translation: CASSYEDRPGDEAFF.

In nucleotides, the CDR3 is TGCGCCAGCAGCCAAATCTCTAGCGGGGGGTCGGATACGCAGTATTTT. Encoded protein: CASSQISSGGSDTQYF. The chain combines TRBV4-1 with TRBJ2-3; 11 bases agree with TRBD2. The J segment lost 6 bases and the V segment lost 2 bases, leaving 7 bases of the junction unmatched. Per the germline V gene, CDR1 is MGHRA and CDR2 is YSYEKL. The CDR3 totals 16 residues.